The 6 T cell receptor beta chains below come from one sample, sequenced in a study of cytomegalovirus exposure and HLA in healthy donors. The PCR used 60 Vbeta and 13 Jbeta primers. Using immunoSEQ multiplex PCR, the repertoire was profiled, and TCRdb retains in-frame clones only, with some absent. This table has about 94,000 clones, approximately 80% appearing once. Sequenced input: PBMCs. The receptors derive from a human donor in good health.

The chain joins TRBV7-8 to TRBJ2-7; tentative D call: TRBD2 (6 bases). CDR1 is SGHVS, CDR2 FQNEAQ, per germline. Trimming took 1 base from V and 1 from J, leaving 8 bases between them. This CDR3 is built from 14 residues. The CDR3 DNA is TGTGCCAGCAGCTTAGTGGGGGGATCCTACGAGCAGTACTTC. It is translated as CASSLVGGSYEQYF. The entire variable domain, with the rest obtained from reference TRBV7-8 and TRBJ2-7, is as follows: GAGVSQSPRYKVAKRGQDVALRCDPISGHVSLFWYQQALGQGPEFLTYFQNEAQLDKSGLPSDRFFAERPEGSVSTLKIQRTQQEDSAVYLCASSLVGGSYEQYFGPGTRLTVT.

The V and J genes are TRBV5-5 and TRBJ1-2; 10 nucleotides match TRBD1. V lost 6 bases to trimming and J lost 8 bases; unmatched junction nucleotides: 22. CDR3 length: 18 amino acids. Germline assignment: CDR1 SGHKS and CDR2 YYEKEE (reference sequence). The CDR3 DNA reads as TGTGCCAGCACCTCCCGGGTCCCAGGCGGGACAGGGGTTAGCGGCTACACCTTC. This codes for CASTSRVPGGTGVSGYTF.

The J gene is TRBJ1-3, the V gene TRBV9; D is possibly TRBD1 (6 bases). This CDR3 comprises 16 residues. The germline V gene has CDR1 SGDLS and CDR2 YYNGEE. V lost 0 bases and J 4 bases, leaving 14 bases between the germline ends. Here the CDR3 reads CASSVGSDRPGNTIYF. Here the CDR3 DNA reads TGTGCCAGCAGCGTAGGGTCCGACAGGCCCGGAAACACCATATATTTT.

This clone was observed a handful of times. The V and J genes are TRBV5-4 and TRBJ2-7; a weak D match, TRBD1 (5 bases). V was cut by 0 bases and J by 4 bases, with 14 bases left in between. The V gene's germline CDR1 is SGHNT and CDR2 YYREEE (reference sequence). CDR3 length: 15 residues. The CDR3 sequence is CASSLEAGSVYEQYF. CDR3 DNA sequence: TGTGCCAGCAGCTTGGAGGCAGGGTCTGTGTACGAGCAGTACTTC.

CDR3 sequence: CASSKGAPRYF. DNA of the CDR3: TGTGCCAGCAGCAAAGGAGCGCCGCGGTACTTC. The chain uses TRBV21-1 and TRBJ2-7; the table's D gene call, TRBD2, was not cross checked with the DNA. TRBV21-1 is a listed pseudogene. This CDR3 is built from 11 residues.

The DNA of the CDR3 is TGTGCCAGCAGCCACTCCTCCTGGCGGACAGGGAACGAGCAGTACTTC. It codes for CASSHSSWRTGNEQYF. The V call is TRBV6-6, the J call TRBJ2-7, with 8 nucleotides matching TRBD1. Looked up from germline, CDR1 is MNHNY and CDR2 is SVGAGI (reference sequence). V shed 6 bases, J shed 5 bases, and the junction held 15 bases outside the gene matches. The CDR3 covers 16 residues.